Included here is one T cell receptor (beta chain) sequence, with context. Its matching antigen is unknown. The trim removed 6 bases at V and 4 bases at J, leaving 6 bases unmatched. This CDR3 is 14 amino acids long. The record originates from a study of post-analysis software for immune sequencing data. Across the whole study: Patients had relapsing-remitting, secondary progressive or progressive-relapsing multiple sclerosis; some lacked subtype.

Prepared TCR beta cDNA libraries contained unique molecular identifiers. Once 1 to 10 million T cells were used, about 490,000 cDNA molecules resulted. MiXCR, applied by TCRdb to the PCR reads, yields one record per CDR3 protein. The sample consists of around 190,000 distinct CDR3 sequences, roughly 30% of them appearing once. Study-wide findings and caveats: Five or six TRBV segments were more frequent in patients than controls; TRBV5-6, TRBV5-1 and TRBV20-1 belonged to this group. In multiple sclerosis, normalized Chao1 diversity was significantly below that of controls.

The sample taken for sequencing was blood. This receptor was taken from a girl aged 2-17 years with multiple sclerosis. The rearrangement joins TRBV12-3 or TRBV12-4 to TRBJ1-1, with 9 nucleotides matching TRBD1. The CDR3 bases are TGTGCCAGCAGCCTACAGGGGGCGAGCACTGAAGCTTTCTTT. Its protein is CASSLQGASTEAFF.